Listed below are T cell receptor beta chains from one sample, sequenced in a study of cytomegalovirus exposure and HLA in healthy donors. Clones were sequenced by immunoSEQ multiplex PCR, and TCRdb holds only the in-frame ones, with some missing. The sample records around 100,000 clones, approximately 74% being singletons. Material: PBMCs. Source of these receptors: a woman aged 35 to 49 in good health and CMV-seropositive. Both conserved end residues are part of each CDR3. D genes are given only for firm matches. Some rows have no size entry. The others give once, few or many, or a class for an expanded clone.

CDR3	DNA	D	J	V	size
CASRPWGDEKLFF	TGTGCCAGCAGACCATGGGGGGATGAAAAACTGTTTTTT	-	TRBJ1-4	TRBV2	-
CSVTGTRVSNTEAFF	TGCAGCGTCACCGGGACAAGGGTATCGAACACTGAAGCTTTCTTT	-	TRBJ1-1	TRBV29-1	once
CASSRDSNYNEQFF	TGTGCCAGCAGCCGGGACTCTAACTACAATGAGCAGTTCTTC	-	TRBJ2-1	TRBV5-6	-
CASKRNRDRSYEQYF	TGTGCCAGCAAGAGGAACCGGGACAGATCCTACGAGCAGTACTTC	TRBD1	TRBJ2-7	TRBV6-1	once
CASSAFSSGNTIYF	TGTGCCAGCAGTGCTTTCAGCTCTGGAAACACCATATATTTT	-	TRBJ1-3	TRBV25-1	few
CASSLGVSSTDTQYF	TGCGCCAGCAGCTTGGGGGTTAGCAGCACAGATACGCAGTATTTT	-	TRBJ2-3	TRBV5-1	-
CASSSGQGNKGAGELFF	TGCGCCAGCAGCTCGGGACAGGGTAACAAGGGCGCCGGGGAGCTGTTTTTT	TRBD1	TRBJ2-2	TRBV5-1	-
CASSLGQGVITEAFF	TGCGCCAGCAGCTTGGGACAGGGGGTAATCACTGAAGCTTTCTTT	TRBD1	TRBJ1-1	TRBV5-1	few
CASSLAGPRYQETQYF	TGTGCCAGCAGCTTGGCAGGGCCGCGGTACCAAGAGACCCAGTACTTC	-	TRBJ2-5	TRBV5-6	-
CAWSVQGANYGYTF	TGTGCCTGGAGTGTACAGGGAGCTAACTATGGCTACACCTTC	-	TRBJ1-2	TRBV30	-
CASSYTVRGRNEQFF	TGCGCCAGCAGCTATACCGTCAGGGGGCGAAATGAGCAGTTCTTC	TRBD1	TRBJ2-1	TRBV5-1	-
CASSQDSYSPLHF	TGTGCCAGCTCACAAGACTCTTATTCACCCCTCCACTTT	-	TRBJ1-6	TRBV18	few
CASSNLGQGTYEQYF	TGTGCCAGCAGCAACCTCGGACAGGGCACCTACGAGCAGTACTTC	TRBD1	TRBJ2-7	TRBV7-8	-
CASSLKQLLQGRDTEAFF	TGTGCCAGCAGCCTCAAACAGCTACTGCAGGGGAGGGACACTGAAGCTTTCTTT	-	TRBJ1-1	TRBV13	-
CASSPPGLAGGTYNEQFF	TGTGCCAGCTCACCACCCGGACTAGCGGGAGGCACTTACAATGAGCAGTTCTTC	TRBD2	TRBJ2-1	TRBV18	-
CASSQTGYYLEKLFF	TGCGCCAGCAGCCAAACGGGGTACTACTTAGAAAAACTGTTTTTT	-	TRBJ1-4	TRBV4-1	-
CASSSGGYTDTQYF	TGTGCCAGCAGCTCCGGGGGTTACACAGATACGCAGTATTTT	-	TRBJ2-3	TRBV7-3	-
CASSKGDSRTGELFF	TGCGCCAGCAGTAAAGGGGACTCTCGTACCGGGGAGCTGTTTTTT	-	TRBJ2-2	TRBV5-1	-
CASSLQGSEAFF	TGTGCCAGCAGCTTACAGGGGTCTGAAGCTTTCTTT	-	TRBJ1-1	TRBV13	-
CATPSGFPEAFF	TGTGCCACCCCGTCGGGGTTTCCTGAAGCTTTCTTT	-	TRBJ1-1	TRBV27	-
CASSRLLQGDFETGELFF	TGTGCCAGCAGCCGCCTCCTGCAGGGGGACTTTGAGACCGGGGAGCTGTTTTTT	-	TRBJ2-2	TRBV14	once
CSVEVGTGRIGELFF	TGCAGCGTTGAAGTAGGGACAGGGCGCATCGGGGAGCTGTTTTTT	TRBD1	TRBJ2-2	TRBV29-1	-
CASSQGLAESYEQYF	TGTGCCAGCAGCCAGGGACTAGCGGAATCCTACGAGCAGTACTTC	TRBD2	TRBJ2-7	TRBV5-4	-
CAWTRTGELFF	TGTGCCTGGACGCGAACCGGGGAGCTGTTTTTT	-	TRBJ2-2	TRBV30	-
CASSDGDFYGYTF	TGTGCCAGCAGCGACGGGGACTTTTATGGCTACACCTTC	-	TRBJ1-2	TRBV7-9	-
CASRSDRGGGYTF	TGTGCCAGTAGATCGGACAGGGGCGGGGGCTACACCTTC	TRBD1	TRBJ1-2	TRBV19	-
CASSITGTGGTEAFF	TGTGCCAGCAGCATTACCGGGACAGGGGGCACTGAAGCTTTCTTT	TRBD1	TRBJ1-1	TRBV9	few
CASSTWTRETQYF	TGTGCCAGCAGCACTTGGACACGCGAGACCCAGTACTTC	-	TRBJ2-5	TRBV7-2	-
CASSKWDIGYTF	TGTGCCAGTAGTAAATGGGACATTGGCTACACCTTC	-	TRBJ1-2	TRBV19	once
CASSIDRAPTYEQYF	TGTGCCAGCAGTATAGACAGGGCTCCCACCTACGAGCAGTACTTC	TRBD1	TRBJ2-7	TRBV28	-
CASSQTGSGRQGAYYEQYF	TGTGCCAGCAGCCAAACAGGGAGCGGGAGACAGGGGGCGTACTACGAGCAGTACTTC	TRBD1	TRBJ2-7	TRBV14	few
CASSSTYEQYF	TGTGCCAGCAGTTCCACCTACGAGCAGTACTTC	-	TRBJ2-7	TRBV27	-
CASSLESMNTEAFF	TGCGCCAGCAGCTTGGAGTCTATGAACACTGAAGCTTTCTTT	-	TRBJ1-1	TRBV5-1	-
CASSHTQGQQSGGEQYF	TGCGCCAGCAGCCACACCCAGGGACAGCAAAGTGGGGGCGAGCAGTACTTC	TRBD1	TRBJ2-7	TRBV4-1	-
CASSLTANTGELFF	TGCGCCAGCAGCTTGACAGCGAACACCGGGGAGCTGTTTTTT	-	TRBJ2-2	TRBV5-1	-
CASSLSTGPSSYNSPLHF	TGTGCCAGCAGTTTATCGACAGGGCCGAGCTCCTATAATTCACCCCTCCACTTT	TRBD1	TRBJ1-6	TRBV27	-
CASSWTASEDTQYF	TGCGCCAGCAGCTGGACAGCTTCAGAAGATACGCAGTATTTT	-	TRBJ2-3	TRBV5-1	-
CASSLVTGGYEQFF	TGCGCCAGCAGCTTGGTGACAGGGGGCTATGAGCAGTTCTTC	TRBD1	TRBJ2-1	TRBV5-1	-
CASIRHIQGAYGYTF	TGTGCCAGCATTCGCCACATACAGGGAGCCTATGGCTACACCTTC	-	TRBJ1-2	TRBV6-1	few
CASSLARGSSYNEQFF	TGTGCCAGCAGCTTGGCACGGGGGAGCTCCTACAATGAGCAGTTCTTC	-	TRBJ2-1	TRBV5-8	-
CASSPQGLAGETQYF	TGTGCCAGCAGCCCCCAAGGGCTAGCGGGGGAGACCCAGTACTTC	TRBD2	TRBJ2-5	TRBV11-2	-
CASSQGDGETQYF	TGTGCCAGCTCACAAGGGGATGGGGAGACCCAGTACTTC	-	TRBJ2-5	TRBV18	-
CATSRDFASRAFF	TGTGCCACCAGCAGAGATTTCGCCTCCAGGGCTTTCTTT	-	TRBJ1-1	TRBV15	few
CASSPRSGGANYGYTF	TGTGCCAGCTCACCACGATCAGGGGGAGCTAACTATGGCTACACCTTC	TRBD1	TRBJ1-2	TRBV18	-
CASSDMGFSYGYTF	TGTGCCAGTAGTGACATGGGTTTTAGCTATGGCTACACCTTC	-	TRBJ1-2	TRBV19	-
CASSLADWTGDRTEAFF	TGCGCCAGCAGCTTGGCGGATTGGACAGGAGATAGGACTGAAGCTTTCTTT	TRBD1	TRBJ1-1	TRBV5-1	-
CASSSSSTSTDTQYF	TGTGCCAGCAGCTCATCTAGCACTAGCACAGATACGCAGTATTTT	-	TRBJ2-3	TRBV7-6	-
CASSQDRLGQGEDGYTF	TGCGCCAGCAGCCAAGATCGGTTGGGACAGGGAGAGGATGGCTACACCTTC	TRBD1	TRBJ1-2	TRBV4-3	-
CASSPRGGAWGTGELFF	TGTGCCAGCAGCCCCCGCGGGGGGGCCTGGGGCACCGGGGAGCTGTTTTTT	TRBD2	TRBJ2-2	TRBV7-3	-
CASSQGKGAGFGNTIYF	TGCGCCAGCAGCCAAGGAAAGGGGGCAGGGTTTGGAAACACCATATATTTT	TRBD1	TRBJ1-3	TRBV4-3	few
CASSYGQGQETQYF	TGTGCCAGCAGCTACGGACAGGGACAAGAGACCCAGTACTTC	TRBD1	TRBJ2-5	TRBV9	-
CASSLAQGSYEQYF	TGTGCCAGCAGCTTAGCGCAGGGATCCTACGAGCAGTACTTC	-	TRBJ2-7	TRBV11-2	few
CASSLAKWSGELFF	TGTGCCAGCAGCTTAGCAAAATGGAGCGGGGAGCTGTTTTTT	-	TRBJ2-2	TRBV11-3	once
CASSLQRGGPVEQFF	TGTGCCAGCAGCTTGCAGCGGGGCGGCCCGGTTGAGCAGTTCTTC	TRBD2	TRBJ2-1	TRBV11-2	-
CASSGFGNQPQHF	TGTGCCAGCTCCGGGTTTGGGAATCAGCCCCAGCATTTT	-	TRBJ1-5	TRBV7-8	few
CASSKYCLAGGNEQFF	TGTGCCAGCAGCAAATACTGCCTAGCGGGAGGTAATGAGCAGTTCTTC	-	TRBJ2-1	TRBV21-1	-
CASRSSAKANNEQFF	TGTGCCAGCAGAAGTAGCGCCAAAGCGAACAATGAGCAGTTCTTC	-	TRBJ2-1	TRBV5-6	-
CASSPGQGETPGANVLTF	TGTGCCAGCAGCCCGGGACAGGGGGAAACTCCTGGGGCCAACGTCCTGACTTTC	TRBD1	TRBJ2-6	TRBV11-1	-
CASRQSRGITYEQYF	TGTGCCAGCAGACAAAGCAGGGGGATCACCTACGAGCAGTACTTC	TRBD1	TRBJ2-7	TRBV6-1	-